In this sample, the clone carrying this TCR beta chain turned up a few times. The length of the CDR3 is 16 residues. Germline V gives CDR1 SGHKS, CDR2 YYEKEE (reference sequence). V lost 2 bases to trimming and J lost 2 bases; unmatched junction nucleotides: 6. These data are taken from a study of CD8 T cells in ankylosing spondylitis. The TCR beta libraries were generated through quantitative 5'-RACE incorporating molecular barcodes. TCRdb re-called the 5' RACE reads with MiXCR, one entry per CDR3 protein. The sample carries about 260,000 distinct CDR3 sequences, more than 20% recorded once. The sequence was obtained from a male donor with ankylosing spondylitis or in good health (not recorded which). This chain links TRBV5-5 with TRBJ2-1; 8 nucleotides line up with TRBD2. Material for sequencing was blood, either unsorted or a sorted T cell fraction (not recorded which). CDR3 in amino acids: CASSLEERGPYNEQFF. CDR3 bases: TGTGCCAGCAGCTTAGAGGAGCGGGGGCCCTACAATGAGCAGTTCTTC.